The clone carrying this T cell receptor beta chain has just a few counts. Its antigen is unidentified. This sample was taken from a study of CD8+CD57+ T cells in acquired aplastic anemia. Study summary: The mean DNA yield obtained from sorted CD4+ and CD8+ cells came to 3 to 4 ug.

CD8+CD57+ cell expansion, shown by flow cytometry, had occurred in the patients selected for sequencing. Overall study findings and caveats: Patients and controls were found to share 25 to 35 CD8+ CDR3 sequences. Researchers reported that CD8+ Simpson's diversity was not significantly different in patients versus controls.

Genomic DNA acted as the template from which TCR beta VDJ combination and CDR3 sequence profiling were carried out. One entry per CDR3 protein, called by TCRdb with MiXCR from the reads. The sample lists just over 450,000 distinct CDR3 sequences, about a third occurring once. Germline assignment: CDR1 MNHEY and CDR2 SVGAGI. The V end was cut by 4 bases, the J end by 7 bases, with 14 bases between. The CDR3 has 15 residues. The sample was sorted CD4+, CD8+, or CD8+CD57+ T cells (not recorded which) from PBMCs. The sequence was obtained from a human donor with aplastic anemia. V is TRBV6-5 and J is TRBJ1-6; D is possibly TRBD1 (6 bases). The CDR3, as DNA: TGTGCCAGCAGTTTTGCGGGACAAAGCAATTCACCCCTCCACTTT. The encoded protein is CASSFAGQSNSPLHF.